There are many counts of the clone carrying this T cell receptor (beta chain). The target antigen is unknown. This sample is drawn from a study of T cells after yellow fever vaccination. Study findings and constraints: Detected again after the booster were most primary-vaccination clones, at approximately 96% CD4 and about 90% CD8. Clonotype sharing between CD4 and CD8 compartments was small.

5'RACE template switching produced TCR cDNA carrying a universal primer site and UMIs. TCRdb called the 5' RACE reads again in MiXCR, with one record for every CDR3 protein. The sample yields about 580,000 distinct CDR3 sequences, around a sixth seen once. The CDR3 totals 12 residues. V lost 2 bases and J lost 9, with 5 bases in between. The rearrangement uses TRBV12-3 or TRBV12-4 and TRBJ1-6; no reliable D call. This specimen consisted of PBMCs, obtained about 5 days after the first yellow fever vaccination. The sequence came from a man aged 18 to 35 who received the YFV17D yellow fever vaccine. CDR3 sequence reads: CASSLQGSPLHF. In DNA form, the CDR3 reads TGTGCCAGCAGTTTACAAGGTTCACCCCTCCACTTT.